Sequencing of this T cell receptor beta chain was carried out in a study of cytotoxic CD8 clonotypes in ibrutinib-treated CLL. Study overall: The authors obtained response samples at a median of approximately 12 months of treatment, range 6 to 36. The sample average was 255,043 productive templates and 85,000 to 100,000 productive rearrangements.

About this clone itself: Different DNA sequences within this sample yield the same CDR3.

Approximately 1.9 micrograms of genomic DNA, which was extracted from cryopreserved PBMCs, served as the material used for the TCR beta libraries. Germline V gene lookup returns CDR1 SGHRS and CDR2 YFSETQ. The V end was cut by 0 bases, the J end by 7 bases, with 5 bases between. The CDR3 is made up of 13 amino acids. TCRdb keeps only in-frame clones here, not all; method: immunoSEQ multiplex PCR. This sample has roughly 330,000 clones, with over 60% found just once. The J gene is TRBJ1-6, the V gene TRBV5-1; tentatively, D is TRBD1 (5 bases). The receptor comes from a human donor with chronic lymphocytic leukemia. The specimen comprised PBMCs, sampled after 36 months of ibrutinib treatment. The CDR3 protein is CASSLGGNSPLHF. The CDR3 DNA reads TGCGCCAGCAGCTTGGGGGGGAATTCACCCCTCCACTTT.